A single sample gave rise to the 22 T cell receptor beta chains below, sequenced in a study of cytomegalovirus exposure and HLA in healthy donors. The PCR used 60 Vbeta and 13 Jbeta primers. Some clones are missing from TCRdb's copy, which holds only in-frame ones; the method was immunoSEQ multiplex PCR. This table has around 85,000 clones, around 80% appearing once. Material for sequencing was PBMCs. The receptor set was obtained from a male donor in good health and CMV-seronegative.

The chain joins TRBV2 to TRBJ2-7; TRBD2 agrees at 9 bases. Looked up from germline, CDR1 is SNHLY and CDR2 is FYNNEI. Trimming at V came to 6 bases and at J to 5 bases, leaving 11 bases not matched to a gene. The CDR3 consists of 15 residues. CDR3 loop: CASRAGTSQYDEQYF. The DNA for the CDR3 is TGTGCCAGCAGAGCCGGGACTAGCCAATACGACGAGCAGTACTTC.

The rearrangement uses TRBV27 and TRBJ2-5; a possible D gene is TRBD2 (5 bases). The V end was cut by 2 bases, the J end by 5 bases, with 9 bases between. CDR3 length: 13 residues. In germline, CDR1 is MNHEY, CDR2 SMNVEV (reference sequence). The CDR3 coding sequence is TGTGCCAGCAGTTTACGGGGTATGGAGACCCAGTACTTC. This sequence encodes CASSLRGMETQYF.

The chain employs TRBV11-2 and TRBJ2-5; no clear D gene. CDR1 and CDR2 (germline): SGHAT, FQNNGV. V was cut by 6 bases and J by 5 bases, with 16 bases left in between. The length of the CDR3 is 14 residues. CDR3 sequence (DNA): TGTGCCAGCAGTTCCCCCTCGGCGGCGGAGACCCAGTACTTC. Protein: CASSSPSAAETQYF.

This sequence joins TRBV5-1 and TRBJ1-1; 7 bases map to TRBD1. Germline CDR1 SGHRS, CDR2 YFSETQ. The CDR3 sequence is 17 residues long. The trim removed 4 bases at V and 0 bases at J, leaving 12 bases unmatched. CDR3 protein: CASSLGVGTAMNTEAFF. The CDR3, as DNA: TGCGCCAGCAGCCTGGGTGTCGGGACAGCGATGAACACTGAAGCTTTCTTT. The complete variable domain, with remaining parts taken from reference TRBV5-1 and TRBJ1-1, reads KAGVTQTPRYLIKTRGQQVTLSCSPISGHRSVSWYQQTPGQGLQFLFEYFSETQRNKGNFPGRFSGRQFSNSRSEMNVSTLELGDSALYLCASSLGVGTAMNTEAFFGQGTRLTVV.

The chain employs TRBV29-1 and TRBJ1-2; 8 bases are shared with TRBD1. The CDR3 runs to 13 residues. Germline V CDR1 and CDR2: SQVTM, ANQGSEA. V shed 7 bases, J shed 1 base, and the junction held 5 bases outside the gene matches. CDR3 protein: CSAPGQGNYGYTF. For the CDR3, the DNA is TGCAGCGCCCCCGGACAGGGTAACTATGGCTACACCTTC.

This clone was seen once. The rearrangement links TRBV28 to TRBJ2-1, with a weak D call TRBD2 (6 bases). Germline-derived CDR1 and CDR2 are MDHEN and SYDVKM. The CDR3 extends over 15 amino acids. The V and J ends lost 5 bases and 5 bases respectively, with 16 bases between them. CDR3 region: CASSPTGGSNNEQFF. CDR3 coding DNA: TGTGCCAGCAGTCCCACCGGGGGATCGAACAATGAGCAGTTCTTC.

The gene calls are TRBV11-2 and TRBJ2-3, with 11 bases aligning to TRBD2. CDR1 and CDR2 (germline): SGHAT, FQNNGV. Trimming took 5 bases from V and 2 from J; bases not matched to a gene: 6. There are 16 residues in the CDR3. CDR3 sequence reads: CASSPTSGADTDTQYF. In DNA form, the CDR3 reads TGTGCCAGCAGCCCGACTAGCGGGGCAGACACAGATACGCAGTATTTT.

J is TRBJ2-5 and V is TRBV28, with a weak D call TRBD2 (5 bases). The CDR3 runs to 15 residues. V was clipped by 6 bases and J by 2 bases, with 16 bases between them. Germline V gene data show CDR1 as MDHEN and CDR2 as SYDVKM. CDR3 protein: CASSLPGRRQETQYF. DNA for the CDR3: TGTGCCAGCAGCTTACCCGGGCGGAGGCAAGAGACCCAGTACTTC.

This clone was seen a single time. This chain connects TRBV25-1 to TRBJ2-1, with unresolved D. CDR3 length equals 13 residues. The V gene's germline CDR1 is MGHDK and CDR2 SYGVNS. Trimming pared 5 bases from V and 9 bases from J, leaving 14 bases between. CDR3 nucleotides: TGTGCCAGCAGTAAACAAAAATTACGTGAGCAGTTCTTC. Its protein is CASSKQKLREQFF.

The gene calls are TRBV9 and TRBJ2-1; no clear D. Germline-derived CDR1 and CDR2 are SGDLS and YYNGEE. Trimming took 6 bases from V and 1 from J, leaving 14 bases between them. The length of the CDR3 is 15 residues. The CDR3 DNA sequence: TGTGCCAGCACCCCCCCCGGCGGATCCTACAATGAGCAGTTCTTC. Translating it yields CASTPPGGSYNEQFF.

The chain uses TRBV6-6 and TRBJ1-5; D possibly corresponds to TRBD1 (6 bases). The CDR3 covers 14 residues. V was trimmed by 10 bases and J by 2 bases, leaving 15 bases between them. In germline, CDR1 is MNHNY, CDR2 SVGAGI (reference sequence). CDR3 sequence (DNA): TGTGCCACCACGTGGGCAGGGGGCAATCAGCCCCAGCATTTT. Its protein product is CATTWAGGNQPQHF.

This chain connects TRBV7-8 to TRBJ1-5; D gene unclear. Trimming cost V 3 bases and J 6 bases, with 9 bases left between them. The CDR3 covers 13 residues. Germline V CDR1 and CDR2: SGHVS, FQNEAQ. CDR3 in DNA: TGTGCCAGCAGCTTCTCTACGTTTCAGCCCCAGCATTTT. Encoded protein: CASSFSTFQPQHF.

V and J are TRBV5-1 and TRBJ2-1, with a tentative D call TRBD1 (6 bases). Germline CDR1 SGHRS, CDR2 YFSETQ. The V end lost 3 bases, the J end lost 0 bases, and 16 bases lay between the germline ends. The CDR3 is made up of 17 amino acids. This chain's CDR3 is CASSSRSRQASYNEQFF. The CDR3 bases are TGCGCCAGCAGCTCCCGCTCACGACAGGCCTCCTACAATGAGCAGTTCTTC.

V usage is TRBV4-1 and J usage is TRBJ2-3; weak D call: TRBD1 (5 bases). The V gene lost 1 base and the J gene lost 4 bases, with 15 bases spanning the gap. Germline assignment: CDR1 MGHRA and CDR2 YSYEKL. CDR3 length: 16 residues. This chain's CDR3 is CASSQGIGAPSDTQYF. CDR3 in DNA: TGCGCCAGCAGCCAAGGAATAGGGGCGCCTTCAGATACGCAGTATTTT.

The J gene is TRBJ2-3, the V gene TRBV4-3; maybe TRBD2 (7 bases). CDR3 length equals 14 residues. V dropped 2 bases and J dropped 6 bases, with 12 bases sitting between them. CDR1 is LGHNA and CDR2 is YSLEER in the germline V gene. As DNA, the CDR3 is TGCGCCAGCAGCCAAATCGGGGGGCGGGATACGCAGTATTTT. Its protein is CASSQIGGRDTQYF.

The rearrangement links TRBV25-1 to TRBJ2-1, with a tentative D call TRBD2 (6 bases). Per the germline V gene, CDR1 is MGHDK and CDR2 is SYGVNS. The CDR3 length is 13 residues. V was trimmed by 9 bases and J by 0 bases, leaving 9 bases between them. CDR3 sequence (DNA): TGTGCCAGTACGACTAGCTCCTACAATGAGCAGTTCTTC. Its protein product is CASTTSSYNEQFF.

The rearrangement links TRBV28 to TRBJ1-6, with D possibly TRBD1 on 6 matching bases. The CDR3 covers 14 residues. Germline V lookup: CDR1 MDHEN, CDR2 SYDVKM. Trimming cost V 2 bases and J 6 bases, with 8 bases left between them. CDR3: CASSLTGSNSPLHF. Here the CDR3 DNA reads TGTGCCAGCAGTTTAACAGGGTCTAATTCACCCCTCCACTTT. The variable domain in full, with the rest retrieved from reference TRBV28 and TRBJ1-6, is DVKVTQSSRYLVKRTGEKVFLECVQDMDHENMFWYRQDPGLGLRLIYFSYDVKMKEKGDIPEGYSVSREKKERFSLILESASTNQTSMYLCASSLTGSNSPLHFGNGTRLTVT.

About this clone itself: One end of the junction varies from germline; a read error may be responsible. V usage is TRBV6-5 and J usage is TRBJ2-7; tentative D call: TRBD2 (5 bases). CDR1 is MNHEY, CDR2 SVGAGI, per germline. The CDR3 contains 14 residues. CDR3 sequence: CASSDSSVATGGCF. The CDR3 region has the DNA TGTGCCAGCAGTGATAGTTCGGTGGCCACGGGCGGGTGCTTC.

The rearrangement joins TRBV19 to TRBJ1-5, with TRBD1 matching 11 bases. This CDR3 has 18 amino acids. J gave up 0 bases and V 7 bases, and 11 bases lay outside the gene matches. In germline, CDR1 is LNHDA, CDR2 SQIVND (reference sequence). Written as DNA, the CDR3 is TGTGCCAGTACCCGGGACAGGGGGATAGAAATTAGCAATCAGCCCCAGCATTTT. It codes for CASTRDRGIEISNQPQHF.

The chain employs TRBV18 and TRBJ2-5, with D hard to call. Trimming removed 6 bases at V and 0 bases at J, with 5 bases between. Germline V CDR1 and CDR2: KGHSH, LQKENI. CDR3 length: 12 residues. The chain's CDR3 is CASSANQETQYF. The CDR3 DNA is TGTGCCAGCTCGGCAAACCAAGAGACCCAGTACTTC.

The chain has TRBV30 and TRBJ1-5; the D gene is possibly TRBD1 (6 bases). Per the germline V gene, CDR1 is GTSNPN and CDR2 is SVGIG (reference sequence). The CDR3 contains 14 residues. V lost 3 bases, J lost 9 bases, and 18 bases lay in between. CDR3 sequence (DNA): TGTGCCTGGAGCACAGGGACGTTAGAGGGGCCCCAGCATTTT. The encoded protein is CAWSTGTLEGPQHF.

This chain uses TRBV7-2 with TRBJ2-1, with a weak D call TRBD1 (6 bases). The germline CDR1 and CDR2 sequences are SGHTA and FQGNSA. Trimming cost V 4 bases and J 4 bases, with 14 bases left between them. The CDR3 is made up of 15 amino acids. CDR3 sequence: CASSSDWTAYNEQFF. CDR3 DNA sequence: TGTGCCAGCAGCTCAGACTGGACAGCATACAATGAGCAGTTCTTC.